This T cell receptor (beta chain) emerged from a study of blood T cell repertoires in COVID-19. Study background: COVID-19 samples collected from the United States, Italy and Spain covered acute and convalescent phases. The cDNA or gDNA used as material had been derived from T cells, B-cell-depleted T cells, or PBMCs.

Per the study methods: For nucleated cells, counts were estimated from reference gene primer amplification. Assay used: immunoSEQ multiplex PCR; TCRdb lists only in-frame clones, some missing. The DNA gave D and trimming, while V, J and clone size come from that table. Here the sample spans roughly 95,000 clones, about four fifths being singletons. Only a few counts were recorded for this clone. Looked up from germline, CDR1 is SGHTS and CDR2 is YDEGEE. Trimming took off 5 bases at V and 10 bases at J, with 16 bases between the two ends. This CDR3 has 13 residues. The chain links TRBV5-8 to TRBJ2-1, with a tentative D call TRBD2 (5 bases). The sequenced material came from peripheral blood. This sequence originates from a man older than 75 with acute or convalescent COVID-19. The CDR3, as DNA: TGTGCCAGCAGGATAAGAATGAGGGAGGAGCAGTTCTTC. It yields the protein CASRIRMREEQFF.